This T cell receptor beta chain was captured in a study of blood T cell repertoires in COVID-19. Study-wide context: Sample material is recorded as cDNA or gDNA derived from T cells, B-cell-depleted T cells, or PBMCs.

Data came from immunoSEQ multiplex PCR; TCRdb stores just in-frame clones and leaves some out. The sample holds about 78,000 clones, approximately 86% seen once. Trimming removed 2 bases at V and 4 bases at J, with 8 bases between. The CDR3 length is 13 residues. Germline values: CDR1 MDHEN, CDR2 SYDVKM. The chain uses TRBV28 and TRBJ1-2; D unclear. Material: peripheral blood. The TCR comes from a woman in her fifties or sixties with acute or convalescent COVID-19. The chain's CDR3 is CASSLDSSYGYTF. The CDR3 DNA sequence: TGTGCCAGCAGTTTAGATAGCTCCTATGGCTACACCTTC.